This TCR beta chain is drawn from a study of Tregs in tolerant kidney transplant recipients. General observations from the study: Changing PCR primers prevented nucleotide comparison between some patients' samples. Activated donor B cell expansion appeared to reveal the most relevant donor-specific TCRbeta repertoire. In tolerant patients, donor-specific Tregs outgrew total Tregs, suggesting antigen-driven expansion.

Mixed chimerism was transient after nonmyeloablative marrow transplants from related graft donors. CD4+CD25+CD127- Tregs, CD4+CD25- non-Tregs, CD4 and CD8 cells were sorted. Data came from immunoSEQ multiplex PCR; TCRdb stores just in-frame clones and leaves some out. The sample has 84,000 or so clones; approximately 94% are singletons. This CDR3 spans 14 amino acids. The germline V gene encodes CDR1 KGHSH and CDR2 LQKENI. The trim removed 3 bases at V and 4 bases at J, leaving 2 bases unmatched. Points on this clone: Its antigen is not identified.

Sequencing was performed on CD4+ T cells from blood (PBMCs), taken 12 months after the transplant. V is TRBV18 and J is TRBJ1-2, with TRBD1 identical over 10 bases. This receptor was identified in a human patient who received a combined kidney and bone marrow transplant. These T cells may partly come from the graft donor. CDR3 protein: CASSPTGGGYGYTF. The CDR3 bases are TGTGCCAGCTCACCGACAGGGGGCGGCTATGGCTACACCTTC.